The present TCR beta chain was sequenced within a study of T-cell memory formation after mild COVID-19. Study-wide results and limits: Day 37-peaking second-wave clones had unconfirmed SARS-CoV-2 specificity. A balance of CD4 and CD8 characterized clones contracting day 15 to 85, whereas later expanders leaned CD4+.

This clonotype was seen a handful of times. Its antigen is unknown. MiXCR, run by TCRdb on the 5' RACE reads, gives a single entry per CDR3 protein. This sample has 400,000 to 500,000 distinct CDR3 sequences, with 15% to 20% found just once. There are 14 residues in the CDR3. The J segment lost 6 bases and the V segment lost 2 bases, leaving 6 bases of the junction unmatched. Looked up from germline, CDR1 is SGHRS and CDR2 is YFSETQ. Sequenced: PBMCs or a T cell subset sorted from them (not recorded which). The rearrangement uses TRBV5-1 and TRBJ2-7, with 9 bases identical to TRBD1. The receptor comes from an adult woman who had mild COVID-19 (a few samples of this study predate the infection). Cell type and time point are not known. CDR3 sequence (DNA): TGCGCCAGCAGCTTATGGACAGGGGTCGGCGAGCAGTACTTC. Its protein product is CASSLWTGVGEQYF.